A single T cell receptor (beta chain) is shown here with its context. Its antigen is unknown. Preparation of the TCRbeta library used unique molecular identifiers. One entry per CDR3 protein, called by TCRdb with MiXCR from the PCR reads. The repertoire holds around 960,000 distinct CDR3 sequences, with 25% to 35% as singletons. This specimen comes from a study of T-cell reconstitution after alpha-beta-depleted transplantation in children. Study observations and caveats: T cells produced anew were the main source of T-cell counts and diversity one year after transplant. Certain patients had high TCRbeta diversity at day 60, and it came from recipient T cells and thymic progenitors that survived. Reportedly, alpha-beta T cells present about two months post-transplant originated from several hundred expanded clones of graft origin.

This specimen consisted of PBMCs, mostly from graft donor cells, obtained 360 days after TCRalphabeta/CD19-depleted stem cell transplant. The clonotype comes from a boy under two years old who had a stem cell transplant for SCID, so the T cells may come from the graft donor.

This chain's CDR3 is CSARDRGTLTRQELFF. The CDR3 DNA is TGCAGTGCTAGAGATCGGGGAACCCTCACCCGCCAGGAGCTGTTTTTT. This sequence joins TRBV20-1 and TRBJ2-2; tentative D call: TRBD2 (5 bases). Per the germline V gene, CDR1 is DFQATT and CDR2 is SNEGSKA (reference sequence). The CDR3 runs to 16 residues. The ends were cut back, 0 bases at V and 10 bases at J, with 21 bases in the middle.